The 2 T cell receptor beta chains below come from one sample, sequenced in a study of regulatory and conventional T cells in RAG deficiency. Clones were sequenced by immunoSEQ multiplex PCR, and TCRdb holds only the in-frame ones, with some missing. Here the sample spans tens of thousands of clones, 90% to 97% being singletons. Genomic DNA came from blood conventional CD4+ T cells gated CD25-low CD127-high. These data were also reused for a study on regulatory T cells. That investigation notes: Primers: 52 TRBV forward and 13 TRBJ reverse.

Specimen: CD25- CD4+ T cells sorted from blood. The receptors shown here come from a human donor in good health.

J is TRBJ2-1 and V is TRBV11-2, with D maybe TRBD2 (6 bases). Germline CDR1 and CDR2: SGHAT and FQNNGV. V shed 3 bases and J shed 9 bases, with 12 bases lying between them. The CDR3 sequence is 13 residues long. CDR3 residues: CASSLIFGGEQFF. CDR3 DNA sequence: TGTGCCAGCAGCTTGATTTTCGGGGGTGAGCAGTTCTTC.

The rearrangement uses TRBV2 and TRBJ2-7; TRBD1 might be the D (6 bases). Trimming pared 7 bases from V and 5 bases from J, leaving 27 bases between. Germline assignment: CDR1 SNHLY and CDR2 FYNNEI. The CDR3 runs to 17 residues. The CDR3 DNA is TGTGCCAGCATCGCCCGTCGTGAGTGGGGACATAGCCACGAGCAGTACTTC. This translates into CASIARREWGHSHEQYF.